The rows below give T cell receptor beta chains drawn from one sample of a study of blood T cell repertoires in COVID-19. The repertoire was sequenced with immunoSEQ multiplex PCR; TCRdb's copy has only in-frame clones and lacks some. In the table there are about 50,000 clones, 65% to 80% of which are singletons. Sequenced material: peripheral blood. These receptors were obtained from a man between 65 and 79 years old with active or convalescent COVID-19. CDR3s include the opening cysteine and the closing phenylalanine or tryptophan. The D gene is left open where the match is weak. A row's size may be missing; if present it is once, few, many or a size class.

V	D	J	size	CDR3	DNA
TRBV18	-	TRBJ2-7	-	CASSPPLREYYEQYF	TGTGCCAGCTCACCACCCCTAAGGGAGTACTACGAGCAGTACTTC
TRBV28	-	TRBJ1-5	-	CASSLSRARRTGQPQHF	TGTGCCAGCAGTTTAAGCAGGGCCCGGCGTACGGGTCAGCCCCAGCATTTT
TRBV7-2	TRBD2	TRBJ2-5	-	CASSLAGGKETQYF	TGTGCCAGCAGCTTAGCGGGGGGGAAAGAGACCCAGTACTTC
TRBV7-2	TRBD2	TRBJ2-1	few	CASSLDPGGAVNEQFF	TGTGCCAGCAGCTTAGATCCCGGGGGGGCGGTAAATGAGCAGTTCTTC
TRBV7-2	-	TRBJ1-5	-	CASSSIPGEPQHF	TGTGCCAGCAGCTCGATCCCAGGTGAGCCCCAGCATTTT
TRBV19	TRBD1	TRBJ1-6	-	CASTPGQLDSPLHF	TGTGCCAGTACCCCGGGACAGCTGGATTCACCCCTCCACTTT
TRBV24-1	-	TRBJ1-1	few	CATSGRNTEAFF	TGTGCCACCTCGGGGAGAAACACTGAAGCTTTCTTT
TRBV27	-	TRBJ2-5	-	CASSPHVSRETQYF	TGTGCCAGCAGTCCCCACGTCTCCAGGGAGACCCAGTACTTC
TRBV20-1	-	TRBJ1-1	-	CSASPTGTTEAFF	TGCAGTGCTAGTCCCACAGGTACCACTGAAGCTTTCTTT
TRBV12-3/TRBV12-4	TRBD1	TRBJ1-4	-	CASSDRGYEKLFF	TGTGCCAGCTCCGACAGGGGTTATGAAAAACTGTTTTTT
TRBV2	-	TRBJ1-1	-	CASRQTEPNTEAFF	TGTGCCAGCAGACAGACAGAACCTAACACTGAAGCTTTCTTT
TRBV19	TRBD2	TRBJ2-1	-	CASSRGSGRGGNEQFF	TGTGCCAGTAGTAGGGGTAGCGGGAGAGGGGGGAATGAGCAGTTCTTC
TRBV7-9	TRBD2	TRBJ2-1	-	CASILGAGGTSYNEQFF	TGTGCCAGCATCCTTGGGGCGGGGGGGACCTCCTACAATGAGCAGTTCTTC
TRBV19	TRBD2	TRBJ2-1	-	CASTGGLSRRNEQFF	TGTGCCAGTACTGGGGGACTATCACGCAGGAATGAGCAGTTCTTC
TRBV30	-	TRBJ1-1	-	CAWSGGRFTEAFF	TGTGCCTGGAGTGGAGGCAGATTCACTGAAGCTTTCTTT
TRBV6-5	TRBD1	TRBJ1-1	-	CASSFGQGRAEAFF	TGTGCCAGCAGTTTCGGACAGGGACGGGCTGAAGCTTTCTTT
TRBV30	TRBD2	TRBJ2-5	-	CAWSAGAAGGLETQYF	TGTGCCTGGAGCGCCGGGGCAGCGGGGGGGCTGGAGACCCAGTACTTC
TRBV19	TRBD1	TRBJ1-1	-	CASSSTGATEAFF	TGTGCCAGTAGTTCCACAGGGGCTACTGAAGCTTTCTTT
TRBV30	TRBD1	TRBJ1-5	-	CAWGQTGANQPQHF	TGTGCCTGGGGGCAGACAGGGGCCAATCAGCCCCAGCATTTT
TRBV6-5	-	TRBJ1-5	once	CASSYSQVQPQHF	TGTGCCAGCAGTTACTCACAGGTTCAGCCCCAGCATTTT
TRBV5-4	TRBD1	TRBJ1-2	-	CASSLGQGGYGYTF	TGTGCCAGCAGCTTGGGACAGGGGGGCTATGGCTACACCTTC
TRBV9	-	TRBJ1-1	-	CASSPTTGTEAFF	TGTGCCAGCAGCCCAACCACGGGGACTGAAGCTTTCTTT
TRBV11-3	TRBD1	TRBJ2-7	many	CASSSRRGQGPYEQYF	TGTGCCAGCAGCTCCAGGCGGGGACAGGGACCCTACGAGCAGTACTTC
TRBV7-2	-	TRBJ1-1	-	CASSLASRSTEAFF	TGTGCCAGCAGCTTAGCGAGTCGGAGCACTGAAGCTTTCTTT
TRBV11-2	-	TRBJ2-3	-	CASSPSGPTDTQYF	TGTGCCAGCAGCCCCTCAGGGCCAACAGATACGCAGTATTTT
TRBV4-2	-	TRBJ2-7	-	CASSQDREVYEQYF	TGTGCCAGCAGCCAAGATAGAGAGGTCTACGAGCAGTACTTC
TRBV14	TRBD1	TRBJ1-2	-	CASSQATGGFDGYTF	TGTGCCAGCAGCCAAGCAACAGGGGGGTTTGATGGCTACACCTTC
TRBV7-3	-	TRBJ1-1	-	CASSLGRGNTEAFF	TGTGCCAGCAGCTTGGGAAGGGGCAACACTGAAGCTTTCTTT
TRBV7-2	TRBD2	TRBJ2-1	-	CASSLSLAGVGEQFF	TGTGCCAGCAGCTTATCACTAGCGGGAGTAGGTGAGCAGTTCTTC
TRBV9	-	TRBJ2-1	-	CASSVGGRGALYEQFF	TGTGCCAGCAGCGTAGGGGGTCGGGGGGCCCTCTATGAGCAGTTCTTC
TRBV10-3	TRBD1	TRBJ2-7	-	CAIRPGQESHEQYF	TGTGCCATCAGGCCGGGACAGGAGAGCCACGAGCAGTACTTC
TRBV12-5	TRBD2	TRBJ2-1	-	CASGLAVGGVPGNEQFF	TGTGCTAGTGGTTTGGCCGTTGGGGGGGTGCCGGGCAATGAGCAGTTCTTC
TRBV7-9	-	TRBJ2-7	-	CASSLVLHEQYF	TGTGCCAGCAGCTTAGTCCTCCACGAGCAGTACTTC
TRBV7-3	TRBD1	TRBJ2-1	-	CASSHGDRPEQFF	TGTGCCAGCAGCCACGGGGACAGGCCCGAGCAGTTCTTC
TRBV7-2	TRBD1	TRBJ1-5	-	CASSPTTGPNQPQHF	TGTGCCAGCAGCCCCACGACAGGGCCCAATCAGCCCCAGCATTTT
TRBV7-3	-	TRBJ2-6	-	CASSRGAGANVLTF	TGTGCCAGCAGCCGGGGTGCTGGGGCCAACGTCCTGACTTTC
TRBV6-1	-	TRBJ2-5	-	CASSENRFQETQYF	TGTGCCAGCAGTGAAAACAGATTCCAAGAGACCCAGTACTTC
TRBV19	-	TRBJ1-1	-	CASSLSRRTEAFF	TGTGCCAGTAGTCTCTCCCGGCGGACTGAAGCTTTCTTT
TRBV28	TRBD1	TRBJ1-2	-	CASSLGQGGHYGYTF	TGTGCCAGCAGTTTAGGGCAGGGGGGTCACTATGGCTACACCTTC
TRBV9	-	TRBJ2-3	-	CASSVRTGTDTQYF	TGTGCCAGCAGCGTACGGACAGGCACAGATACGCAGTATTTT
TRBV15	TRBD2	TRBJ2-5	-	CATSRELAGGYPETQYF	TGTGCCACCAGCAGAGAACTAGCGGGGGGGTATCCGGAGACCCAGTACTTC
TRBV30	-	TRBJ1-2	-	CAWSVSGGTLYGYTF	TGTGCCTGGAGTGTATCGGGGGGAACCCTCTATGGCTACACCTTC
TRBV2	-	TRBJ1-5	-	CASSEWLPGNQPQHF	TGTGCCAGCAGTGAATGGCTCCCTGGCAATCAGCCCCAGCATTTT
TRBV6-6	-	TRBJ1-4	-	CASSYLSTNEKLFF	TGTGCCAGCAGTTATCTCTCAACTAATGAAAAACTGTTTTTT
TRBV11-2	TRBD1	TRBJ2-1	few	CASSLRGTGGNEQFF	TGTGCCAGCAGCTTACGCGGGACAGGGGGCAATGAGCAGTTCTTC
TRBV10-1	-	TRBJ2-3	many	CASSPERADTQYF	TGCGCCAGCAGTCCCGAGAGGGCGGATACGCAGTATTTT
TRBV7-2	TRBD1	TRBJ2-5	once	CASSFGTGAAQYF	TGTGCCAGCAGCTTCGGGACAGGGGCGGCCCAGTACTTC
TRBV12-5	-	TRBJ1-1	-	CASETGYLNTEAFF	TGTGCTAGTGAAACCGGGTACCTGAACACTGAAGCTTTCTTT
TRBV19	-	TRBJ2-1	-	CASSIGGGARDEQFF	TGTGCCAGTAGTATTGGTGGGGGGGCCCGGGATGAGCAGTTCTTC
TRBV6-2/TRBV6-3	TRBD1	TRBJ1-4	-	CASSRYRGVANEKLFF	TGTGCCAGCAGCCGGTACAGGGGCGTCGCTAATGAAAAACTGTTTTTT
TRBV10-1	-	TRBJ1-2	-	CASRFHPRQYGYTF	TGCGCCAGCAGATTTCACCCCCGACAGTATGGCTACACCTTC
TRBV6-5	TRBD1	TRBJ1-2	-	CASNRGQGLLYGYTF	TGTGCCAGCAACCGGGGACAGGGCCTCCTCTATGGCTACACCTTC
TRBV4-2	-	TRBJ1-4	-	CATGRGEKLFF	TGTGCCACAGGACGGGGGGAAAAACTGTTTTTT
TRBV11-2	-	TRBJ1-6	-	CASSRGNGGSPLHF	TGTGCCAGCAGCCGTGGGAATGGAGGATCACCCCTCCACTTT
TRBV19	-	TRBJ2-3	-	CASSIDSGRESGTQYF	TGTGCCAGTAGTATAGATAGCGGCAGGGAAAGTGGTACGCAGTATTTT
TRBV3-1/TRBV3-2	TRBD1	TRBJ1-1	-	CASSPRVGQGDAFF	TGTGCCAGCAGCCCACGTGTCGGACAGGGCGACGCTTTCTTT
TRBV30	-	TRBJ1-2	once	CAWSVVRAGGADGYTF	TGTGCCTGGAGTGTAGTGAGGGCGGGGGGCGCCGATGGCTACACCTTC
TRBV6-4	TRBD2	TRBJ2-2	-	CASSDGLADTGELFF	TGTGCCAGCAGTGACGGCCTAGCGGACACCGGGGAGCTGTTTTTT
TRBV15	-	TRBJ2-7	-	CASQDSLGSGYEQYF	TGTGCCAGCCAGGACAGTCTAGGGAGTGGATACGAGCAGTACTTC